Here is one T cell receptor beta chain with its context. The antigen this receptor binds is unknown. Since a much larger clone is just one base distant, this may be a read error. The receptor library was made with multiplex PCR. Reads for this sample came from an Illumina HiSeq 4000. To build TCR beta libraries, CDR3 regions were amplified by Arm-PCR using iRepertoire HTBI primers. Gel purification was performed on PCR products prior to sequencing. Per the authors' processing: Gene usage analysis of CDR3 amino acid clonotypes used the roughly 62 TRBV and about 14 TRBJ segments found across samples. Filtered high-quality paired reads were merged into contigs using COPE and FqMerger. BLAST was used to align contigs to IMGT TRBV, TRBD and TRBJ reference genes, and CDR3 was defined according to IMGT. Any clonotype with a frequency above 0.1% was classified as a highly expanded clone. Shannon entropy served as the measure of repertoire diversity, while the Gini coefficient captured V-J evenness. A clonotype was considered public if more than one individual shared it. The public sequencing data were trimmed at Q25 with fastp and processed into clonotypes with MiXCR by TCRdb, which kept only in-frame beta chains. Merged by CDR3 protein, the rows form single entries marked with the most common genes and DNA. TCRdb, not the authors, supplied the V and J calls. The sample table shows some 340,000 distinct CDR3 sequences, and roughly 20% are seen once. The ten largest clones add up to around 30% of the sample.

The data originate from a study of regulatory T cells in long-lasting Graves disease (dated by TCRdb to the early 2020s). About the investigation overall: To count as having persistent Graves' disease, a patient had to have received antithyroid drug treatment for over 5 years with TSH receptor autoantibodies remaining persistently positive. Patients with persistent Graves' disease were compared with patients with newly diagnosed Graves' disease using TCR sequencing and RNA sequencing of peripheral blood. The study was conducted in China and was registered as a clinical trial. A total of around 35 samples underwent TCR sequencing: about 13 from persistent and around 20 from newly diagnosed Graves' disease patients. Antithyroid drugs had been taken for 10 to 13 years on average by persistent Graves' disease patients in the clinical cohort.

Relative to germline, V is 6 bases shorter and J is 2 bases shorter, with 13 bases between their ends. Taken from the germline V gene, the CDR1 and CDR2 loops are MNHNS and SASEGT. The CDR3 has 15 amino acids, counting the end cysteine and phenylalanine. Of all the DNA, just the CDR3 is kept, 45 bases in frame from base 1. What the authors observed across the whole study: Compared with newly diagnosed patients, patients with persistent Graves' disease had lower TCR Shannon entropy and fewer highly expanded clones, which suggests clonal expansion. The authors acknowledged the small sample size as a limitation that may reduce accuracy. Persistent patients shared more public clonotypes among themselves (around 3,000) than newly diagnosed patients did (roughly 920). Sequencing and analysis were limited to the TCR beta chain. TRBV28, TRBJ1-2 and TRBJ2-5 were preferentially used in persistent disease, while TRBV20-1 and TRBJ2-1 were favored in newly diagnosed disease. The study examined only peripheral blood because the primary lesion, thyroid tissue, could not be accessed.

In the paper's terms, the time point label means: persistent/refractory GD, antithyroid drugs over 5 years with positive TRAb. For both TCR sequencing and RNA sequencing, RNA was extracted from PBMCs using TRIzol. The diagnosis of Graves' disease followed American Thyroid Association guidelines. The patients came from an endocrinology department in Xi'an, China. Each patient gave approximately 10 milliliters of peripheral blood, collected in an EDTA anticoagulant tube. Ficoll Paque Plus density gradient separation was used to isolate PBMCs, and no further T cell sorting was done. An Agilent 2100 Bioanalyzer and agarose gel were used to assess RNA quality, and a NanoDrop 2000 was used to measure RNA concentration.

The sequence joins TRBV6-1 to TRBJ2-2, with the D gene not confidently named. Sample: peripheral blood mononuclear cells (PBMCs), taken when the disease was refractory, from a patient treated with antithyroid drugs. The origin of this receptor is a middle-aged woman with Graves disease. Donor details come from another sample of the same person, matched by shared clones. The sequence in DNA is TGTGCCAGCAGCGTCTACTGCCCTAACACCGGGGAGCTGTTTTTT. It specifies CASSVYCPNTGELFF.